Many counts were recorded for the clone carrying this T cell receptor beta chain. What it binds is not known. Using its own MiXCR run on the reads, TCRdb lists one record per CDR3 protein. The sample carries about 700,000 distinct CDR3 sequences, around a third recorded once. These data belong to a study of T cell repertoires in cytomegalovirus infection. Study-level background: Evidence of both CMV infection and a matching HLA type came from public TCR beta signatures.

The TCR comes from a human donor in good health (CMV status not recorded). Some clones in this sample may be carry-over from other donors' samples. The input for sequencing was cultured PBMCs, taken from culture after CMV antigen stimulation.

The CDR3 protein is CASSRGTSGSPLSYEQYF. The CDR3 coding sequence is TGTGCCAGCAGTCGCGGGACTAGCGGGAGCCCTCTCTCCTACGAGCAGTACTTC. The chain couples TRBV7-4 to TRBJ2-7, with TRBD2 matching 14 bases. The CDR3 length is 18 residues. Losses at the gene ends were 6 bases for V and 0 bases for J; bases not matched to a gene: 10. Per germline, CDR1 SGHVT and CDR2 SQSDAQ. Drawing the rest from reference TRBV7-4 and TRBJ2-7, the complete variable domain is GAGVSQSPRYKVAKRGRDVALRCDSISGHVTLYWYRQTLGQGSEVLTYSQSDAQRDKSGRPSGRFSAERPERSVSTLKIQRTEQGDSAVYLCASSRGTSGSPLSYEQYFGPGTRLTVT.